This TCR beta chain originates from a study of blood T cell repertoires in COVID-19. The wider study: Acute and convalescent COVID-19 specimens originated in the United States, Italy and Spain.

Here immunoSEQ multiplex PCR was the method, and the copy in TCRdb shows in-frame clones only, minus some. The sample comprises around 460,000 clones, approximately 90% of which are singletons, and 0.8% to 1% rests with the top ten. Seattle cases were enrolled at active infection and followed longitudinally. Germline loops: CDR1 SNHLY, CDR2 FYNNEI. V was trimmed by 5 bases and J by 4 bases, leaving 14 bases between them. The CDR3 extends over 14 amino acids. The source is a young man with COVID-19, enrolled during active disease. The rearrangement joins TRBV2 to TRBJ2-5, with a possible D match to TRBD2 (7 bases). The sample consisted of peripheral blood. CDR3 in DNA: TGTGCCAGCAGTCCGGGGGGCCCCAGAGAGACCCAGTACTTC. Its translation: CASSPGGPRETQYF.